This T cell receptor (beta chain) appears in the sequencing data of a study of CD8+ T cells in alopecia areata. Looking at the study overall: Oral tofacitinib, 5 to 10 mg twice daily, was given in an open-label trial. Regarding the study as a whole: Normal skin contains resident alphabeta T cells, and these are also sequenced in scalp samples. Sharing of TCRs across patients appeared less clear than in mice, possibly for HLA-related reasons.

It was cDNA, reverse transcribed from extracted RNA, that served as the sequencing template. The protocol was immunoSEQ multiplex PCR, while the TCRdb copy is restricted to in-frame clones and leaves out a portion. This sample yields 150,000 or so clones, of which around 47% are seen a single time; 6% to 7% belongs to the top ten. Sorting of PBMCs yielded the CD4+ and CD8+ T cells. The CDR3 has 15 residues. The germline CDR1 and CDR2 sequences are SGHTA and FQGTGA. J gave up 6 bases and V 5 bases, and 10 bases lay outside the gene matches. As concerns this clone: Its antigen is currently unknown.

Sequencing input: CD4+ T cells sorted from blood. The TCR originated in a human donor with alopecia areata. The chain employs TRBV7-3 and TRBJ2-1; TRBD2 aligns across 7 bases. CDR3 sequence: CASSPSGDYSNEQFF. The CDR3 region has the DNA TGTGCCAGCAGCCCCTCCGGGGACTACTCCAATGAGCAGTTCTTC.